Below, one TCR beta chain is given with its context. Its matching antigen is unknown. The sample originates from a study of T-cell reconstitution after alpha-beta-depleted transplantation in children. Study-level findings and limits: There were reportedly several hundred expanded graft clones from which alpha-beta T cells came about two months after transplant. T-cell counts and diversity at one year following transplant were attributed mainly to newly produced T cells.

The library targeted TCRbeta and was prepared with unique molecular identifiers. One entry per CDR3 protein results from TCRdb running MiXCR on the PCR reads. In the table there are 250,000 to 400,000 distinct CDR3 sequences, around 25% of which are singletons. This CDR3 has 17 residues. The V end lost 3 bases, the J end lost 1 base, and 21 bases lay between the germline ends. CDR1 is DFQATT and CDR2 is SNEGSKA in the germline V gene (reference sequence). The material sequenced was PBMCs, mostly from graft donor cells, taken 180 days after TCRalphabeta/CD19-depleted stem cell transplant. J is TRBJ1-2 and V is TRBV20-1; TRBD1 might be the D (5 bases). This receptor was obtained from a male patient under 18 who had a stem cell transplant for acute lymphoblastic leukemia, so the T cells may come from the graft donor. The CDR3 is CSASPLGGALLNYGYTF. For the CDR3, the DNA is TGCAGTGCTAGCCCCCTTGGGGGAGCCCTCCTTAACTATGGCTACACCTTC.